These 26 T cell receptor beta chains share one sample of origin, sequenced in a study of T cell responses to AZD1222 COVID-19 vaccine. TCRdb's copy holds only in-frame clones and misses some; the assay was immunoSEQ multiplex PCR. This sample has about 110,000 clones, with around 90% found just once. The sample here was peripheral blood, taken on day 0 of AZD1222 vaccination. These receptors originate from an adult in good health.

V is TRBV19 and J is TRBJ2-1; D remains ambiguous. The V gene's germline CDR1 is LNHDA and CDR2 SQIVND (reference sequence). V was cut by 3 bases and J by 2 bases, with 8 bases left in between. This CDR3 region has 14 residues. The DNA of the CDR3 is TGTGCCAGTAGTATGGAAAAGGCCTACAATGAGCAGTTCTTC. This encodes CASSMEKAYNEQFF.

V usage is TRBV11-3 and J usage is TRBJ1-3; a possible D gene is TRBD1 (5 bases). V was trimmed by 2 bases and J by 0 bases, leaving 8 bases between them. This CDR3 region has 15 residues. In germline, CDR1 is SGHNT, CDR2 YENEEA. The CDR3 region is CASSLTGFSGNTIYF. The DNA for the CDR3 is TGTGCCAGCAGCTTAACAGGCTTCTCTGGAAACACCATATATTTT. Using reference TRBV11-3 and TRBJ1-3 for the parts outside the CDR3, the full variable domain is EAGVVQSPRYKIIEKKQPVAFWCNPISGHNTLYWYLQNLGQGPELLIRYENEEAVDDSQLPKDRFSAERLKGVDSTLKIQPAELGDSAVYLCASSLTGFSGNTIYFGEGSWLTVV.

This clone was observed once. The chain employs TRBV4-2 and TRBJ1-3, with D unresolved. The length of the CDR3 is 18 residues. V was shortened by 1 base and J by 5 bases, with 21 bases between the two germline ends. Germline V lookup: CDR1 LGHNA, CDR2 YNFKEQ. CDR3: CASSQVSAGSSGRNTIYF. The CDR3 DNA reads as TGTGCCAGCAGCCAAGTTTCGGCAGGATCGAGCGGTAGAAACACCATATATTTT.

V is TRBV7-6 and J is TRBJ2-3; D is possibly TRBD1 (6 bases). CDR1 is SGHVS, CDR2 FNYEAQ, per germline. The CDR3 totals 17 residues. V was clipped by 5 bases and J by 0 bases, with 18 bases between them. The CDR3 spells CASSLTKQGKSTDTQYF. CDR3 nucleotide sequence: TGTGCCAGCAGCCTCACTAAGCAGGGGAAGAGCACAGATACGCAGTATTTT.

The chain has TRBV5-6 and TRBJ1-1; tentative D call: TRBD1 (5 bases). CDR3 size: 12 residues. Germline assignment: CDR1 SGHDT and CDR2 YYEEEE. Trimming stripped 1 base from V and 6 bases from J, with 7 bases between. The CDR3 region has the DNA TGTGCCAGCAGCTTGACGGGGGCTGAAGCTTTCTTT. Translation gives CASSLTGAEAFF.

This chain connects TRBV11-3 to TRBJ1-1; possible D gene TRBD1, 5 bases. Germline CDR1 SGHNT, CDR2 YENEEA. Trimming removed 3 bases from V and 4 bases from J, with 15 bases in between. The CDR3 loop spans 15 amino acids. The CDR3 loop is CASSLGGGVGTEAFF. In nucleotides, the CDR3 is TGTGCCAGCAGCTTGGGGGGTGGGGTGGGCACTGAAGCTTTCTTT.

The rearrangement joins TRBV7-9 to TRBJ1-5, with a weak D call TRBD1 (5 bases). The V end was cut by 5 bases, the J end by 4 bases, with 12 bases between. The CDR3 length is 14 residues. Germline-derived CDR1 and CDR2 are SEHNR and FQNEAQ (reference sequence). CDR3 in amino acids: CASSGAVGNQPQHF. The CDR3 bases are TGTGCCAGCAGCGGGGCTGTGGGGAATCAGCCCCAGCATTTT.

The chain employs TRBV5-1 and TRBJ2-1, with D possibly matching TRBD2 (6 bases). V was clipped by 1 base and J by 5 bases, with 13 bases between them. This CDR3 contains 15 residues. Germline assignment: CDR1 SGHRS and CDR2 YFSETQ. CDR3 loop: CASSLTGDGNNEQFF. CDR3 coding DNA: TGCGCCAGCAGCTTGACGGGGGACGGTAACAATGAGCAGTTCTTC. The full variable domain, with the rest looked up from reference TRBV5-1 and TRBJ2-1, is KAGVTQTPRYLIKTRGQQVTLSCSPISGHRSVSWYQQTPGQGLQFLFEYFSETQRNKGNFPGRFSGRQFSNSRSEMNVSTLELGDSALYLCASSLTGDGNNEQFFGPGTRLTVL.

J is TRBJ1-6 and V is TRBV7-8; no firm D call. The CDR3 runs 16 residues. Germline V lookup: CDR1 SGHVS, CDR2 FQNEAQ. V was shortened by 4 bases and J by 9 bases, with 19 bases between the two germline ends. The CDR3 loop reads CASSSQSATVASPLHF. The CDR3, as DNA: TGTGCCAGCAGCTCCCAGTCCGCTACTGTGGCTTCACCCCTCCACTTT.

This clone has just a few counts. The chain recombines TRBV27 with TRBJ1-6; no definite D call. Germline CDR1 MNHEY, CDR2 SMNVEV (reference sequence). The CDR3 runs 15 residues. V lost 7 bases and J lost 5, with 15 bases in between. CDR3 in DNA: TGTGCCAGCACCTTACGGGCGGGTAATAATTCACCCCTCCACTTT. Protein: CASTLRAGNNSPLHF.

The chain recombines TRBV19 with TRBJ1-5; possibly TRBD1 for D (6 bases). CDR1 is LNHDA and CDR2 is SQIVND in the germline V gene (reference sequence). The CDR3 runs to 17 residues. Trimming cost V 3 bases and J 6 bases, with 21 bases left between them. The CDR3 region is CASSIGWGLHSFQPQHF. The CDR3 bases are TGTGCCAGTAGTATCGGATGGGGGCTACACTCTTTTCAGCCCCAGCATTTT.

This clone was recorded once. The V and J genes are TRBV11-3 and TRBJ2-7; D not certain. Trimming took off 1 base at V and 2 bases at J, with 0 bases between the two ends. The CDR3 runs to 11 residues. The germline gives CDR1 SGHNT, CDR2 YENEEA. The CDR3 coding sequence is TGTGCCAGCAGCTTAGCCTACGAGCAGTACTTC. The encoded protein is CASSLAYEQYF.

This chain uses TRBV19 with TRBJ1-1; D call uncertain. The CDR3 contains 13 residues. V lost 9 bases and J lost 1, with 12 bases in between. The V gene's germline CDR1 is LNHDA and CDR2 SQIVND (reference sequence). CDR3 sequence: CASHHWGNTEAFF. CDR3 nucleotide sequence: TGTGCCAGCCATCACTGGGGGAACACTGAAGCTTTCTTT.

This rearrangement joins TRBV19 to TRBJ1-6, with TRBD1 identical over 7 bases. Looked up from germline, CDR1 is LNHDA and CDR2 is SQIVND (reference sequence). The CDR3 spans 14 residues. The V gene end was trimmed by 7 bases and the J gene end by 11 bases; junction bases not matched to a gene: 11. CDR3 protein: CASTTLLQGPPLHF. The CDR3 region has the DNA TGTGCCAGTACCACACTCCTACAGGGGCCACCCCTCCACTTT.

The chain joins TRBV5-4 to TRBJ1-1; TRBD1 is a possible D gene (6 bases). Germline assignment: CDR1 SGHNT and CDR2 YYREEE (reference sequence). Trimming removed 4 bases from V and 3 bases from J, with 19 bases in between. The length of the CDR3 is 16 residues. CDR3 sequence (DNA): TGTGCCAGCAGCCCAAACGCCGGACAGACCTACACTGAAGCTTTCTTT. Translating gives CASSPNAGQTYTEAFF.

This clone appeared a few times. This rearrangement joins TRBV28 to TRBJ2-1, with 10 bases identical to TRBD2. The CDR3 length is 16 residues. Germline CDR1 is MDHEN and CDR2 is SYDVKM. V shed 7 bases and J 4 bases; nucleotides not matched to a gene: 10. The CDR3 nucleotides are TGTGCCAGCACCTCCGGAGGACTAGCGGATTACAATGAGCAGTTCTTC. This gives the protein CASTSGGLADYNEQFF.

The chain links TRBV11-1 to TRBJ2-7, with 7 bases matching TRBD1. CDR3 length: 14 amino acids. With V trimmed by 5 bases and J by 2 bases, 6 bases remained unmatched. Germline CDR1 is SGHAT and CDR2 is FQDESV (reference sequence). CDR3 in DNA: TGTGCCAGCAGCCTACGGACAGGTACCTACGAGCAGTACTTC. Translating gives CASSLRTGTYEQYF. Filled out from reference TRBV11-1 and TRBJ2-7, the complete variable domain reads EAEVAQSPRYKITEKSQAVAFWCDPISGHATLYWYRQILGQGPELLVQFQDESVVDDSQLPKDRFSAERLKGVDSTLKIQPAELGDSAMYLCASSLRTGTYEQYFGPGTRLTVT.

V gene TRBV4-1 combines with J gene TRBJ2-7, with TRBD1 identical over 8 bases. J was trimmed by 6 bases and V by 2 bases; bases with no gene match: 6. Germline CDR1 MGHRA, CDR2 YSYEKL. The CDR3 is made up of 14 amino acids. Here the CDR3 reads CASSQQGAGGEQYF. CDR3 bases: TGCGCCAGCAGCCAACAGGGGGCGGGTGGCGAGCAGTACTTC.

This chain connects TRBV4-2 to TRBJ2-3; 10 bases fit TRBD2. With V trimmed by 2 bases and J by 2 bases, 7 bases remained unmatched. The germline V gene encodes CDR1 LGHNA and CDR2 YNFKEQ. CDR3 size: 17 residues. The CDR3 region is CASSQNSAGGFTDTQYF. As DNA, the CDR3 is TGTGCCAGCAGCCAAAACTCAGCGGGGGGGTTCACAGATACGCAGTATTTT.

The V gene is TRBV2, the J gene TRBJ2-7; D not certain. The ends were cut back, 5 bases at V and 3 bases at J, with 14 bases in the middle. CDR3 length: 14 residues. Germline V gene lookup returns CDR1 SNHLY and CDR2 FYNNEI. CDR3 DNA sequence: TGTGCCAGCAGTCCCGGACGCCCAGTCTACGAGCAGTACTTC. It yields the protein CASSPGRPVYEQYF.

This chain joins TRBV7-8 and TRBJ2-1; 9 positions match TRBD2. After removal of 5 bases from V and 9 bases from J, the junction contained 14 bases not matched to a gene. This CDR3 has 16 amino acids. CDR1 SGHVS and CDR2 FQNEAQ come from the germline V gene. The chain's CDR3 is CASSPSGKRGAVEQFF. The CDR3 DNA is TGTGCCAGCAGCCCCAGCGGGAAGCGGGGGGCGGTTGAGCAGTTCTTC.

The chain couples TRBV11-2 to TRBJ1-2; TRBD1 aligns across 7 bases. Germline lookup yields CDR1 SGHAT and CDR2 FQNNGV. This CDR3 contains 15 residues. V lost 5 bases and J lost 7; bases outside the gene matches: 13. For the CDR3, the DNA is TGTGCCAGCAGCCCTCGGCAGGGGGGACGTAGTGGCTACACCTTC. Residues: CASSPRQGGRSGYTF. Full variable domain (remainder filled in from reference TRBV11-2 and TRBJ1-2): EAGVAQSPRYKIIEKRQSVAFWCNPISGHATLYWYQQILGQGPKLLIQFQNNGVVDDSQLPKDRFSAERLKGVDSTLKIQPAKLEDSAVYLCASSPRQGGRSGYTFGSGTRLTVV.

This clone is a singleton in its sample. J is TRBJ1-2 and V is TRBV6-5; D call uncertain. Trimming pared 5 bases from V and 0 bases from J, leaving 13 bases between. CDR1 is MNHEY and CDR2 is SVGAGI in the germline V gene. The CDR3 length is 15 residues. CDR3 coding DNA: TGTGCCAGCAGTCCTCCAGAGGGCTCTAACTATGGCTACACCTTC. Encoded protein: CASSPPEGSNYGYTF.

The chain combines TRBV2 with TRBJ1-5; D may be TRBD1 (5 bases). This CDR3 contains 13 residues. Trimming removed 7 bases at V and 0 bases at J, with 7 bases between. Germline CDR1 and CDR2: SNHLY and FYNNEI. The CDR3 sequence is CASNGASNQPQHF. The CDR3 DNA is TGTGCCAGCAACGGGGCTAGCAATCAGCCCCAGCATTTT.

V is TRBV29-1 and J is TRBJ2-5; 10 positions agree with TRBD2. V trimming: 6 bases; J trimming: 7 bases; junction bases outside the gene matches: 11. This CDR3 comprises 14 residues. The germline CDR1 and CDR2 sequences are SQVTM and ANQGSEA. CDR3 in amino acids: CSVSSGGALGTQYF. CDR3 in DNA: TGCAGCGTGTCAAGCGGGGGGGCCCTCGGGACCCAGTACTTC.

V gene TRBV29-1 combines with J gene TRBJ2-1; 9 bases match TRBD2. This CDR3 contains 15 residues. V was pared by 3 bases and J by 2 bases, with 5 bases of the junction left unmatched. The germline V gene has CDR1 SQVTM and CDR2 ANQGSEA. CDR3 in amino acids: CSVDLAGGPYNEQFF. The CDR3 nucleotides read TGCAGCGTTGATCTGGCGGGGGGGCCCTACAATGAGCAGTTCTTC.